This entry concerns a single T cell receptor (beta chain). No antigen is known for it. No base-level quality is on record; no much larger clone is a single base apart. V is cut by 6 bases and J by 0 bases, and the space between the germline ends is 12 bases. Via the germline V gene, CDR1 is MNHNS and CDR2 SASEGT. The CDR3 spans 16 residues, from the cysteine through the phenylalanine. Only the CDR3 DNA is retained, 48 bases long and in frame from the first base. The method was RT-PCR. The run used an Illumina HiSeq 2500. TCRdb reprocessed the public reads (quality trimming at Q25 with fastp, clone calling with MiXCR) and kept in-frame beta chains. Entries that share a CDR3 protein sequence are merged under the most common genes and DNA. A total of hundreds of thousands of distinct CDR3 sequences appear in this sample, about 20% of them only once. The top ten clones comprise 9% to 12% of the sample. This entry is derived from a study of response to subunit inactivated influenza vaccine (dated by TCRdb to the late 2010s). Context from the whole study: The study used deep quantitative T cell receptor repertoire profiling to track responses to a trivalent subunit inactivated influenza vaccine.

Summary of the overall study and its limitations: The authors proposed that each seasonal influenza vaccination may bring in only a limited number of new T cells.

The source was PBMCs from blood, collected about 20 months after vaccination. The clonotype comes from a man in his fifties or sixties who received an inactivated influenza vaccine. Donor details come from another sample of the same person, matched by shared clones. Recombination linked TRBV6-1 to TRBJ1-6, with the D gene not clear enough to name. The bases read TGTGCCAGCAGGGTGGGCGTGAGCTCCTATAATTCACCCCTCCACTTT. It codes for CASRVGVSSYNSPLHF.